One and the same sample provided the 2 T cell receptor beta chains below, sequenced in a study of shared clonotypes between healthy human individuals. Assay used: immunoSEQ multiplex PCR; TCRdb lists only in-frame clones, some missing. The sample includes about 2.4 million clones, under 95% seen only once; the top ten take about 0.38%. The sequenced sample was naive CD4+ T cells from PBMCs. As to subset: CD45RA+ positively selected. Receptors originate from a man younger than 30 in good health. Some clones in this sample may be carry-over from other donors' samples.

This clone was recorded only once. The CDR3 sequence: CASSVGLAGLLYNEQFF. The CDR3 DNA sequence: TGCGCCAGCAGTGTCGGACTAGCGGGGCTCCTCTACAATGAGCAGTTCTTC. The gene calls are TRBV10-2 and TRBJ2-1, with TRBD2 identical over 12 bases. The CDR3 is 17 amino acids. Germline V lookup: CDR1 WSHSY, CDR2 SAAADI. Trimming cost V 4 bases and J 3 bases; bases outside gene matches: 7.

The rearrangement links TRBV19 to TRBJ2-2, with D possibly being TRBD2 (7 bases). Between the trimmed V and J ends, which lost 2 bases and 3 bases, there was a span of 13 bases. In germline, CDR1 is LNHDA, CDR2 SQIVND (reference sequence). The CDR3 covers 16 residues. CDR3 coding DNA: TGTGCCAGTAGTATAATTAGGGGGAGGGACACCGGGGAGCTGTTTTTT. It specifies CASSIIRGRDTGELFF.